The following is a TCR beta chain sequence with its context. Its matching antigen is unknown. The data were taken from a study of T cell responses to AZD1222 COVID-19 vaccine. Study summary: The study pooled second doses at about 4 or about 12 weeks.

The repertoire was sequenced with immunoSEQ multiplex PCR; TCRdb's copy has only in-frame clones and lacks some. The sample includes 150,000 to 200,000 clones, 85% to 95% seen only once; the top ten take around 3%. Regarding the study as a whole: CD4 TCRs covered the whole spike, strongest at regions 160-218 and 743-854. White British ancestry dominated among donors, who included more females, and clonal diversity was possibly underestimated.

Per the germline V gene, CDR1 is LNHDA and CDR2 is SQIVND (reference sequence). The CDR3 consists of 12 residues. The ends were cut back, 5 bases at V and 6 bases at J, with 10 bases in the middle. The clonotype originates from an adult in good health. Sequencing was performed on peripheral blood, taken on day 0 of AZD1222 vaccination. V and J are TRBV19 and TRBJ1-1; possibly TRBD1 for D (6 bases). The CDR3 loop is CASSDRFAEAFF. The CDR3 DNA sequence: TGTGCCAGTAGTGACAGGTTCGCTGAAGCTTTCTTT.